One TCR beta chain is described in this entry. The entry originates in a study of T cell changes during pregnancy in multiple sclerosis. Sequencing used immunoSEQ multiplex PCR; TCRdb keeps in-frame clones, though not all of them. The repertoire includes around 72,000 clones, 91% of them detected once, and 0.6% to 0.8% sits in the top ten. CDR3 length equals 13 residues. The germline gives CDR1 SGHTA, CDR2 FQGNSA. The chain joins TRBV7-2 to TRBJ1-2; D is perhaps TRBD1 (5 bases). The sequence derives from a female donor in good health, enrolled as a control in a pregnancy study. The sample consisted of peripheral blood, taken in the third trimester of pregnancy. CDR3 in amino acids: CVGGTAGDYGYTF. Here the CDR3 DNA reads TGTGTCGGGGGAACGGCGGGTGACTATGGCTACACCTTC. Complete variable domain (other parts from reference TRBV7-2 and TRBJ1-2): GAGVSQSPSNKVTEKGKDVELRCDPISGHTALYWYRQSLGQGLEFLIYFQGNSAPDKSGLPSDRFSAERTGGSVSTLTIQRTQQEDSAVYLCVGGTAGDYGYTFGSGTRLTVV.